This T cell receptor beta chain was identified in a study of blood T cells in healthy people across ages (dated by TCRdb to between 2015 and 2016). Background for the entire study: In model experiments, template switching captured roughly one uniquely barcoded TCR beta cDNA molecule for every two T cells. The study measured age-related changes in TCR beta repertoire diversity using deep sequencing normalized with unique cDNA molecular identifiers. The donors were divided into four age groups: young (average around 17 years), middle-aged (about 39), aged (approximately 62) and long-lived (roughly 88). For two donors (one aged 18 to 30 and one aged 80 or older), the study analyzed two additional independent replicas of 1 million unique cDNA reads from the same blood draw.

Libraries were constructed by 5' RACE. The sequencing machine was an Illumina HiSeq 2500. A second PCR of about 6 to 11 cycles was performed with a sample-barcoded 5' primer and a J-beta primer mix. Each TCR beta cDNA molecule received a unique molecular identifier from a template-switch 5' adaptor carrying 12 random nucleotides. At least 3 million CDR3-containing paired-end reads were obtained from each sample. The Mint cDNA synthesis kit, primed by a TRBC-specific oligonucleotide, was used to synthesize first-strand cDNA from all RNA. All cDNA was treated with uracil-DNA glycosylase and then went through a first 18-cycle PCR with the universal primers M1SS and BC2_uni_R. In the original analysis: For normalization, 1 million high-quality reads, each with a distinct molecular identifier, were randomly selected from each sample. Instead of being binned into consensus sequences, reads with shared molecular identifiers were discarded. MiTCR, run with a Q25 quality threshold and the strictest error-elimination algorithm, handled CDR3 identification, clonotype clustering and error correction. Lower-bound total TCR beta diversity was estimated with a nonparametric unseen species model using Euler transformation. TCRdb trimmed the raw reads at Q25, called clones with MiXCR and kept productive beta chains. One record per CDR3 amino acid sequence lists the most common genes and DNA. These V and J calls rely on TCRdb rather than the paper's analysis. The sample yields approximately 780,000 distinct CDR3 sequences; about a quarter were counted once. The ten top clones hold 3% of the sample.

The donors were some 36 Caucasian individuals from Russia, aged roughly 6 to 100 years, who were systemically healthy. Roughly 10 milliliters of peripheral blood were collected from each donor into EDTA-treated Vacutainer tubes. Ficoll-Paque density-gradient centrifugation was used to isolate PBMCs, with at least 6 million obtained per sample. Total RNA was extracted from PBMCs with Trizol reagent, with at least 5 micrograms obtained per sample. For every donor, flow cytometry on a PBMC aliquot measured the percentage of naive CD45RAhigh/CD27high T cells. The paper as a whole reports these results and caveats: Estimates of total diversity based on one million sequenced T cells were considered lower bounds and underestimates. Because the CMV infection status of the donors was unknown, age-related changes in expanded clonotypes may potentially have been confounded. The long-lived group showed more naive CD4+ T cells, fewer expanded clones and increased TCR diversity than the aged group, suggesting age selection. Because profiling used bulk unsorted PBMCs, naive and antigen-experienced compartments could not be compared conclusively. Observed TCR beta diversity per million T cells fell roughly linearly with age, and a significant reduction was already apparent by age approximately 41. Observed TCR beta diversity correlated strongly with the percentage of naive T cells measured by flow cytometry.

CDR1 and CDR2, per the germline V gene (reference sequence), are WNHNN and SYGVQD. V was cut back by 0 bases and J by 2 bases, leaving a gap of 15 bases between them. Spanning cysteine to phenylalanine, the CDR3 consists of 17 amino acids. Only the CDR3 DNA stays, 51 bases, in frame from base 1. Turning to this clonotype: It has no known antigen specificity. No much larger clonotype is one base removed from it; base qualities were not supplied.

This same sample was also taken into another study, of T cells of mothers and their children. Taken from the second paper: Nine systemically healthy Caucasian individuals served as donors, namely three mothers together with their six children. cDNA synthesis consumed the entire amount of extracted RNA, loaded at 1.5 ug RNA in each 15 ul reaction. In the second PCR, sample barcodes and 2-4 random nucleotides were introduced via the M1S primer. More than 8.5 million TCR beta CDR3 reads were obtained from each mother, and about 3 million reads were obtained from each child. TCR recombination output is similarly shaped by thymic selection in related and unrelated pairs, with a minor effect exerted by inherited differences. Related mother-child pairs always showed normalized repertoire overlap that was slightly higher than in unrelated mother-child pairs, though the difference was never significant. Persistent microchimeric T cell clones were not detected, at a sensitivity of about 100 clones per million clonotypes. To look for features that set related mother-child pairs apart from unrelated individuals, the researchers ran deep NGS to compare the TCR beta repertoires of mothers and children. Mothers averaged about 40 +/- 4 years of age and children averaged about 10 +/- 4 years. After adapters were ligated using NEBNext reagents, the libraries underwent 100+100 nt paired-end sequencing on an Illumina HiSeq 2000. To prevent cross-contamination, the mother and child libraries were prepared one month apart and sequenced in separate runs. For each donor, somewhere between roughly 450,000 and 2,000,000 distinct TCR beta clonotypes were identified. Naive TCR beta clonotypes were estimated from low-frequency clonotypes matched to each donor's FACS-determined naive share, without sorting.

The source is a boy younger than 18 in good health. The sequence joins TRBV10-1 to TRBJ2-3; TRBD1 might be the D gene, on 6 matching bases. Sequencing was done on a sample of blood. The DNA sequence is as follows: TGCGCCAGCAGTGAGTCGGATAAGGCAGGGGCCACAGATACGCAGTATTTT. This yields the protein CASSESDKAGATDTQYF.